One sample yielded the 32 T cell receptor beta chains listed below, sequenced in a study of T cell clonotyping in hematopoietic cell transplantation. Libraries were prepared by immunoSEQ multiplex PCR; TCRdb keeps only in-frame clonotypes and omits some of them. In the table there are approximately 8,400 clones, about 69% of which are singletons. Specimen: peripheral blood mononuclear cells, collected 100 days after allogeneic stem cell transplant. These receptors came from a male patient aged 55 to 69 who had an allogeneic stem cell transplant from an unrelated donor, so the T cells may come from the graft donor. Some clones in this sample may be carry-over from other donors' samples.

This clone was counted only a few times. The chain employs TRBV18 and TRBJ1-4, with a possible D match to TRBD1 (5 bases). The CDR3 consists of 14 residues. Per the germline V gene, CDR1 is KGHSH and CDR2 is LQKENI. Trimming pared 3 bases from V and 1 base from J, leaving 6 bases between. CDR3 region: CASSPDRTNEKLFF. The CDR3, as DNA: TGTGCCAGCTCACCTGACAGAACTAATGAAAAACTGTTTTTT.

The table lists this clone with a few counts. This sequence joins TRBV5-1 and TRBJ1-1, with D maybe TRBD1 (5 bases). CDR3 length equals 14 residues. Germline CDR1 and CDR2: SGHRS and YFSETQ. V was clipped by 4 bases and J by 5 bases, with 15 bases between them. As DNA, the CDR3 is TGCGCCAGCAGCACCCCACAGGTAGGGACTGAAGCTTTCTTT. Its protein is CASSTPQVGTEAFF.

The J gene is TRBJ2-7, the V gene TRBV7-9; the match to TRBD1 covers 9 bases. Germline CDR1 SEHNR, CDR2 FQNEAQ (reference sequence). The CDR3 spans 16 residues. V was clipped by 1 base and J by 3 bases; unmatched bases: 7. The CDR3 DNA sequence: TGTGCCAGCAGCTTAGGCGGACAGGGGAGGAGCTACGAGCAGTACTTC. Its protein is CASSLGGQGRSYEQYF.

This clone was observed a handful of times. The chain recombines TRBV4-1 with TRBJ1-3; D gene ambiguous. Trimming cost V 1 base and J 3 bases, with 10 bases left between them. This CDR3 contains 15 residues. From germline, CDR1 is MGHRA and CDR2 YSYEKL. CDR3 bases: TGCGCCAGCAGCCAAGGGACGGGTTTTGGAAACACCATATATTTT. Translation: CASSQGTGFGNTIYF.

The chain combines TRBV6-1 with TRBJ2-5; D unresolved. The CDR3 totals 14 residues. The ends were cut back, 7 bases at V and 1 base at J, with 13 bases in the middle. CDR1 is MNHNS, CDR2 SASEGT, per germline. CDR3 in DNA: TGTGCCAGCACGCCTGATTTGCGCCAAGAGACCCAGTACTTC. Translated, it gives CASTPDLRQETQYF.

The chain combines TRBV6-1 with TRBJ1-4; no definite D call. The CDR3 spans 16 residues. With 0 bases removed from V and 7 bases from J, the gap between germline ends came to 15 bases. Germline CDR1 is MNHNS and CDR2 is SASEGT. The CDR3 DNA sequence: TGTGCCAGCAGTGAAGCGTTCGATGGGTCTGGTGAAAAACTGTTTTTT. Protein product: CASSEAFDGSGEKLFF.

The table lists this clone with a few counts. The chain joins TRBV7-9 to TRBJ1-1; D gene unclear. Per germline, CDR1 SEHNR and CDR2 FQNEAQ (reference sequence). The CDR3 spans 13 residues. V lost 2 bases and J 3 bases, leaving 7 bases between the germline ends. The CDR3 reads CASSLQIDTEAFF. CDR3 nucleotides: TGTGCCAGCAGCTTACAGATAGACACTGAAGCTTTCTTT. The full variable domain, completed using reference TRBV7-9 and TRBJ1-1, is DTGVSQNPRHKITKRGQNVTFRCDPISEHNRLYWYRQTLGQGPEFLTYFQNEAQLEKSRLLSDRFSAERPKGSFSTLEIQRTEQGDSAMYLCASSLQIDTEAFFGQGTRLTVV.

The chain joins TRBV6-5 to TRBJ1-2, with 8 bases that match TRBD1. V was clipped by 3 bases and J by 5 bases; unmatched bases: 8. Germline values: CDR1 MNHEY, CDR2 SVGAGI. This CDR3 is 15 amino acids long. Here the CDR3 reads CASSYRRDRPYGYTF. CDR3 DNA sequence: TGTGCCAGCAGTTATCGGCGGGACAGGCCTTATGGCTACACCTTC.

This clone was counted between two and nine times. J is TRBJ1-5 and V is TRBV5-1; weak D call: TRBD1 (6 bases). The CDR3 totals 13 residues. The germline V gene has CDR1 SGHRS and CDR2 YFSETQ. V lost 2 bases and J 5 bases, leaving 8 bases between the germline ends. In DNA, the CDR3 is TGCGCCAGCAGCTTTGAGGGGGATCAGCCCCAGCATTTT. It codes for CASSFEGDQPQHF.

The chain combines TRBV7-6 with TRBJ1-3, with a weak D call TRBD1 (5 bases). Trimming cost V 0 bases and J 9 bases, with 12 bases left between them. CDR3 length equals 14 residues. The germline gives CDR1 SGHVS, CDR2 FNYEAQ. CDR3 residues: CASSLAEGKGTIYF. The CDR3 region has the DNA TGTGCCAGCAGCTTAGCGGAGGGGAAGGGCACCATATATTTT.

The chain couples TRBV5-4 to TRBJ2-3; 11 bases map to TRBD2. Germline CDR1 SGHNT, CDR2 YYREEE (reference sequence). This CDR3 region has 16 residues. V gave up 0 bases and J gave up 4 bases; unmatched junction bases: 4. The CDR3 protein is CASSLDTSGGPDTQYF. The CDR3 nucleotides read TGTGCCAGCAGCTTGGATACTAGCGGGGGCCCAGATACGCAGTATTTT.

The gene calls are TRBV30 and TRBJ2-3; D not resolved. Germline V lookup: CDR1 GTSNPN, CDR2 SVGIG (reference sequence). The CDR3 is 16 amino acids. V was cut by 4 bases and J by 2 bases, with 19 bases left in between. CDR3 in DNA: TGTGCCTGGACTCCCGAGGCCTTTTTCTCCACAGATACGCAGTATTTT. It encodes CAWTPEAFFSTDTQYF.

As to this clone: One end of the junction is discordant with germline, which a read error may explain. V usage is TRBV7-2 and J usage is TRBJ2-2; D is unresolved. This CDR3 comprises 12 residues. Germline CDR1 SGHTA, CDR2 FQGNSA. As DNA, the CDR3 is TGTGCTAGCAGCCGCCCCACCGGGGAGCTGTTTTTT. Its protein product is CASSRPTGELFF.

The sample holds one count of this clone. The J gene is TRBJ1-2, the V gene TRBV14, with D possibly being TRBD1 (5 bases). V lost 4 bases, J lost 7 bases, and 13 bases lay in between. Germline CDR1 SGHDN, CDR2 FVKESK. CDR3 length: 13 amino acids. As DNA, the CDR3 is TGTGCCAGCAGCCCAGGGACGGAATTTGGCTACACCTTC. The encoded protein is CASSPGTEFGYTF.

The V gene is TRBV7-2, the J gene TRBJ2-1; no clear D gene. V was cut by 5 bases and J by 7 bases, with 9 bases left in between. CDR1 SGHTA and CDR2 FQGNSA come from the germline V gene. The CDR3 is 12 amino acids. This CDR3 is CASSPTYNEQFF. CDR3 in DNA: TGTGCCAGCAGCCCAACGTATAATGAGCAGTTCTTC.

This rearrangement joins TRBV7-6 to TRBJ2-3; 7 bases fit TRBD1. CDR1 and CDR2 from the germline V gene are SGHVS and FNYEAQ. The junction had 8 bases not matched to a gene; V was cut back by 4 bases and J by 1 base. The CDR3 has 16 residues. The CDR3 sequence is CASSSPPGQRTDTQYF. In nucleotides, the CDR3 is TGTGCCAGCAGCTCCCCCCCGGGACAGCGCACAGATACGCAGTATTTT.

The chain couples TRBV5-6 to TRBJ2-7; D is unclear. Germline lookup yields CDR1 SGHDT and CDR2 YYEEEE. The CDR3 has 12 amino acids. V lost 5 bases and J 4 bases, leaving 10 bases between the germline ends. CDR3 sequence: CASSLYEYEQYF. Written as DNA, the CDR3 is TGTGCCAGCAGTTTGTATGAATACGAGCAGTACTTC.

By sample fraction, this clone is medium-sized. The chain has TRBV13 and TRBJ2-1, with 8 bases that match TRBD2. Unmatched junction bases numbered 15, after V lost 5 bases and J lost 12 bases. CDR1 is PRHDT and CDR2 is FYEKMQ in the germline V gene (reference sequence). CDR3 size: 15 residues. The CDR3 sequence: CASSDLAGMLGRQFF. CDR3 DNA sequence: TGTGCCAGCAGCGACCTAGCGGGTATGCTCGGTCGGCAGTTCTTC.

This sequence joins TRBV7-9 and TRBJ2-3; D possibly corresponds to TRBD1 (6 bases). The CDR3 totals 14 residues. The germline CDR1 and CDR2 sequences are SEHNR and FQNEAQ (reference sequence). Trimming took off 11 bases at V and 4 bases at J, with 19 bases between the two ends. Written as DNA, the CDR3 is TGTGCCTCTCGGCCAGGGGTCCTGGCAGATACGCAGTATTTT. Translation: CASRPGVLADTQYF.

The CDR3 bases are TGTGCCAGCAGCGTAGATCTGCGGGGAAGACAAGAGACCCAGTACTTC. It specifies CASSVDLRGRQETQYF. This rearrangement joins TRBV9 to TRBJ2-5; D may be TRBD2 (6 bases). V gave up 0 bases and J gave up 2 bases, with 14 bases separating them. CDR3 length: 16 residues. In germline, CDR1 is SGDLS, CDR2 YYNGEE.

The CDR3 sequence is CASSWGRGTEAFF. Written as DNA, the CDR3 is TGTGCCAGCAGCTGGGGCAGGGGCACTGAAGCTTTCTTT. The chain is built from TRBV7-9 and TRBJ1-1; a weak D match, TRBD1 (6 bases). The CDR3 runs 13 residues. Germline V gene data show CDR1 as SEHNR and CDR2 as FQNEAQ (reference sequence). Trimming pared 4 bases from V and 4 bases from J, leaving 10 bases between.

This rearrangement joins TRBV25-1 to TRBJ2-4, with TRBD1 matching over 10 bases. The CDR3 runs 15 residues. Trimming took 3 bases from V and 7 from J; bases not matched to a gene: 6. Germline V gene sequence: CDR1 MGHDK, CDR2 SYGVNS. This CDR3 reads CASSDPGQGGNIQYF. The CDR3 bases are TGTGCCAGCAGTGATCCTGGACAGGGGGGCAACATTCAGTACTTC.

The rearrangement links TRBV6-6 to TRBJ1-6; 8 bases line up with TRBD1. Losses at the gene ends were 6 bases for V and 7 bases for J; bases not matched to a gene: 5. The CDR3 covers 14 residues. The germline V gene encodes CDR1 MNHNY and CDR2 SVGAGI (reference sequence). CDR3 residues: CASSPRTGNSPLHF. As DNA, the CDR3 is TGTGCCAGCAGCCCGCGGACAGGGAATTCACCCCTCCACTTT.

This clone is judged medium-sized (0.01 to 0.1%). J is TRBJ2-1 and V is TRBV7-9; 9 bases map to TRBD1. The CDR3 is made up of 17 amino acids. The J segment lost 5 bases and the V segment lost 4 bases, leaving 12 bases of the junction unmatched. The germline V gene has CDR1 SEHNR and CDR2 FQNEAQ (reference sequence). CDR3 loop: CASSSSNVGTGNNEQFF. CDR3 in DNA: TGTGCCAGCAGCTCCTCCAACGTCGGGACAGGGAACAATGAGCAGTTCTTC.

This clone appeared a few times. The genes are TRBV7-9 and TRBJ2-1; tentatively, D is TRBD2 (6 bases). Germline V gene lookup returns CDR1 SEHNR and CDR2 FQNEAQ (reference sequence). This CDR3 comprises 15 residues. With 2 bases removed from V and 4 bases from J, the gap between germline ends came to 12 bases. The CDR3 reads CASSLSYGGYNEQFF. The CDR3 region has the DNA TGTGCCAGCAGCTTATCTTATGGGGGGTACAATGAGCAGTTCTTC.

This clone was observed a handful of times. The CDR3 region has the DNA TGTGCCATCAGCGGATTTTGGTCGCGGGGGTCCAACACCATATATTTT. The encoded protein is CAISGFWSRGSNTIYF. The rearrangement uses TRBV10-3 and TRBJ1-3, with D perhaps matching TRBD1 (5 bases). The V end was cut by 6 bases, the J end by 7 bases, with 22 bases between. Germline V gene data show CDR1 as ENHRY and CDR2 as SYGVKD. The CDR3 loop spans 16 amino acids.

The chain uses TRBV6-5 and TRBJ1-4, with 9 bases fitting TRBD1. Per germline, CDR1 MNHEY and CDR2 SVGAGI. With 2 bases clipped from V and 8 bases from J, the junction kept 6 bases outside the gene matches. CDR3 length equals 15 residues. The chain's CDR3 is CASSYGDRETEKLFF. The CDR3 nucleotides read TGTGCCAGCAGTTACGGGGACAGGGAGACCGAAAAACTGTTTTTT.

This chain uses TRBV27 with TRBJ1-2; 10 bases line up with TRBD1. V was pared by 6 bases and J by 3 bases, with 4 bases of the junction left unmatched. The CDR3 length is 14 residues. Germline V gene data show CDR1 as MNHEY and CDR2 as SMNVEV (reference sequence). CDR3 loop: CASRTGTGDYGYTF. The CDR3 nucleotides read TGTGCCAGCAGGACGGGGACAGGGGACTATGGCTACACCTTC.

Concerning this clone itself: One end of the junction does not line up with germline, which may come from a read error. The V gene is TRBV7-8, the J gene TRBJ2-7; no definite D call. The CDR3 length is 10 residues. Per germline, CDR1 SGHVS and CDR2 FQNEAQ. The CDR3 DNA reads TGTGCCAGCAGCTTCAACCCGGAAGACTTC. Translation gives CASSFNPEDF.

The chain is built from TRBV9 and TRBJ2-7; no clear D. The CDR3 is 17 amino acids. The germline V gene has CDR1 SGDLS and CDR2 YYNGEE. V lost 0 bases and J 6 bases, leaving 22 bases between the germline ends. The CDR3 bases are TGTGCCAGCAGCGTAGGTTCATCGGGCCCCAACCCTCTCGAGCAGTACTTC. The encoded protein is CASSVGSSGPNPLEQYF.

There are a few counts of this clone. The chain has TRBV2 and TRBJ1-2; possibly TRBD1 for D (5 bases). CDR3 size: 13 residues. Germline V gene sequence: CDR1 SNHLY, CDR2 FYNNEI. V lost 5 bases and J lost 1, with 8 bases in between. The CDR3 DNA reads TGTGCCAGCAGTAGGGACCATAACTATGGCTACACCTTC. Translated, it gives CASSRDHNYGYTF.

This sequence joins TRBV27 and TRBJ1-2; D is possibly TRBD1 (6 bases). V lost 9 bases to trimming and J lost 1 base, with 12 bases between them. Per germline, CDR1 MNHEY and CDR2 SMNVEV (reference sequence). The CDR3 is made up of 13 amino acids. This CDR3 reads CASGQYDNYGYTF. DNA of the CDR3: TGTGCCAGTGGACAGTATGATAACTATGGCTACACCTTC.